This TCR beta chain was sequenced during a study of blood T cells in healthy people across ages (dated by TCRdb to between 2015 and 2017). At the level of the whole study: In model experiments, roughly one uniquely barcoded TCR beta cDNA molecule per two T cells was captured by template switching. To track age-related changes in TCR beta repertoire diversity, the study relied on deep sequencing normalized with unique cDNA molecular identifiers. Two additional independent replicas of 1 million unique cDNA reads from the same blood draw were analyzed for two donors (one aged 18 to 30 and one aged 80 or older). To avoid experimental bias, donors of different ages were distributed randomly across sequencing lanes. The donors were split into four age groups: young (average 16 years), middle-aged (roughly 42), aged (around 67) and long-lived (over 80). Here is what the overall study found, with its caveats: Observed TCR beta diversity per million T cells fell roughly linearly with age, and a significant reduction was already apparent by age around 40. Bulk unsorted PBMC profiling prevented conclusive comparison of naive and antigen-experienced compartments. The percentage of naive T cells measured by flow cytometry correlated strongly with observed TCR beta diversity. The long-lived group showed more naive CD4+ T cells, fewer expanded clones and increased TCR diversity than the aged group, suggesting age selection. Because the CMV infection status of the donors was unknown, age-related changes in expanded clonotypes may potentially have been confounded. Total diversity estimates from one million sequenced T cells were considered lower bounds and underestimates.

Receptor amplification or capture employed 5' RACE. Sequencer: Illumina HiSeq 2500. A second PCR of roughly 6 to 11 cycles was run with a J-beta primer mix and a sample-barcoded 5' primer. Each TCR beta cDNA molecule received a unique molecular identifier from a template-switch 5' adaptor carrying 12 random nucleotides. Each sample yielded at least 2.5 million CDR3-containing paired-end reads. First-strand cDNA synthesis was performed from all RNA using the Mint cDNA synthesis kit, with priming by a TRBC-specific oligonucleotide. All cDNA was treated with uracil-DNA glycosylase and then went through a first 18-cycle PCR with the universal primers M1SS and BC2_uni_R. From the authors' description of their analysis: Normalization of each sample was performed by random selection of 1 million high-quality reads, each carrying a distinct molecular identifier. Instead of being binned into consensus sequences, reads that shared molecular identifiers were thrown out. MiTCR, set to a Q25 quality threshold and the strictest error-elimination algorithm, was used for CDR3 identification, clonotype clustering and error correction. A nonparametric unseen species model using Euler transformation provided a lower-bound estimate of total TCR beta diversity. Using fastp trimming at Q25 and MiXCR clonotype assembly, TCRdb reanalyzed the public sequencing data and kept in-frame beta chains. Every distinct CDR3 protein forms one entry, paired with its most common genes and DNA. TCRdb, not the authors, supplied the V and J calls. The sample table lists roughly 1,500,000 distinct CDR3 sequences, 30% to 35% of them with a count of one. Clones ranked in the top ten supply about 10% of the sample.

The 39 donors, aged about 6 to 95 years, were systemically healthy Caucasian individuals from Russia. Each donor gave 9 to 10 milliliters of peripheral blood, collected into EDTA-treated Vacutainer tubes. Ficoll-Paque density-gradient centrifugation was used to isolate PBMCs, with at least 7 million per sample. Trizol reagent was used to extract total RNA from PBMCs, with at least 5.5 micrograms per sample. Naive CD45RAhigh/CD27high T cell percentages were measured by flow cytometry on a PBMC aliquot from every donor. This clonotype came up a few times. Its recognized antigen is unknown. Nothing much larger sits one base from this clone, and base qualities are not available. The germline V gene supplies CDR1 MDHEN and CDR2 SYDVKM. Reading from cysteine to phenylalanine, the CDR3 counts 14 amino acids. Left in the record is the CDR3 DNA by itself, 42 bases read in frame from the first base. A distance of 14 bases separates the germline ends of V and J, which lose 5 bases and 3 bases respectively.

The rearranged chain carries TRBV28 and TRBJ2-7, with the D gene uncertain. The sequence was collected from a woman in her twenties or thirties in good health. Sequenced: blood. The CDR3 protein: CASSIGTKDYEQYF. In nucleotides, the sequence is TGTGCCAGCAGTATAGGAACGAAGGACTACGAGCAGTACTTC.